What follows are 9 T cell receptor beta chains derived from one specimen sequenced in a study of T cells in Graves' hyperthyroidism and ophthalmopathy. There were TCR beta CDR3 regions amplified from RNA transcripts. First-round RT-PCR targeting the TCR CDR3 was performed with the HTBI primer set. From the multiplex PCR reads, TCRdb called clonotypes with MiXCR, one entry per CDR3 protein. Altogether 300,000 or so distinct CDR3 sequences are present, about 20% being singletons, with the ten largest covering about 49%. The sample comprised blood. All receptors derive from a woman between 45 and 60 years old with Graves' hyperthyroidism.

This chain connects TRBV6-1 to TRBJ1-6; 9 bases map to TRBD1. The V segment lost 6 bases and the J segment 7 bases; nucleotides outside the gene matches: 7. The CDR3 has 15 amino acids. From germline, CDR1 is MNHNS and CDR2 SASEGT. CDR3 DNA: TGTGCCAGCAGCCGGGACAGGGATATAAATTCACCCCTCCACTTT. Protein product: CASSRDRDINSPLHF.

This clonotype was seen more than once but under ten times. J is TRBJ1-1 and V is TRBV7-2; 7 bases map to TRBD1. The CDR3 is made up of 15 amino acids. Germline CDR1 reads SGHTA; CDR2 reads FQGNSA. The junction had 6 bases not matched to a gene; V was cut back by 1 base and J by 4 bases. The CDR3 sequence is CASSLDDREGTEAFF. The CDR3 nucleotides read TGTGCCAGCAGCTTAGACGACAGGGAGGGCACTGAAGCTTTCTTT.

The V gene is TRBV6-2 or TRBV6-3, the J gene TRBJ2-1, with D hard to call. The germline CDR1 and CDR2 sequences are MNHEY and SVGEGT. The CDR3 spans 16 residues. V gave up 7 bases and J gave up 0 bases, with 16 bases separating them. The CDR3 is CASMGVGPSSYNEQFF. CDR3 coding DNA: TGTGCCAGCATGGGTGTGGGCCCAAGCTCCTACAATGAGCAGTTCTTC.

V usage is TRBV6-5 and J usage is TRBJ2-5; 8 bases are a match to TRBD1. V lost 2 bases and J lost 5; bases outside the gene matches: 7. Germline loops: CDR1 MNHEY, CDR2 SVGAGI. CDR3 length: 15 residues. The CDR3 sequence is CASSYVADRAETQYF. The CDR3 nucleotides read TGTGCCAGCAGTTACGTGGCGGACAGGGCTGAGACCCAGTACTTC.

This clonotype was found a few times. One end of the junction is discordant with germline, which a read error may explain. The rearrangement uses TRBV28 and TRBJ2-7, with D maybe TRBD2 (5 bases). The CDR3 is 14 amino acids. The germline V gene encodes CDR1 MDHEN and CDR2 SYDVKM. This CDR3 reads CASSFLSDFYEQCF. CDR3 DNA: TGTGCCAGCAGTTTCCTTAGCGACTTCTACGAGCAGTGCTTC.

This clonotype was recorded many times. The CDR3 region is CAWSDQGARATEAFF. As DNA, the CDR3 is TGTGCCTGGAGCGACCAGGGGGCACGGGCCACTGAAGCTTTCTTT. V gene TRBV30 combines with J gene TRBJ1-1; 8 bases match TRBD1. V shed 3 bases and J 4 bases; nucleotides not matched to a gene: 10. The CDR3 runs to 15 residues. CDR1 GTSNPN and CDR2 SVGIG come from the germline V gene (reference sequence). Full variable domain (missing parts from reference TRBV30 and TRBJ1-1): SQTIHQWPATLVQPVGSPLSLECTVEGTSNPNLYWYRQAAGRGLQLLFYSVGIGQISSEVPQNLSASRPQDRQFILSSKKLLLSDSGFYLCAWSDQGARATEAFFGQGTRLTVV.

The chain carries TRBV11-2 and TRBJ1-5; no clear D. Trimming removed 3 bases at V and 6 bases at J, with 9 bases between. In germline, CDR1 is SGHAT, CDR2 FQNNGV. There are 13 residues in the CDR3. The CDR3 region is CASSFEVGQPQHF. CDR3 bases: TGTGCCAGCAGCTTCGAGGTCGGTCAGCCCCAGCATTTT.

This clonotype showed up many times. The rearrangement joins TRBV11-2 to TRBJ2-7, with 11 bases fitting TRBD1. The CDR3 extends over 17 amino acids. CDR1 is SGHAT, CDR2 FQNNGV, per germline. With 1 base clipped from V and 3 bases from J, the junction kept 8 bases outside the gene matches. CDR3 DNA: TGTGCCAGCAGCTTAGGCCGATGGGGGACAGGGGGCTACGAGCAGTACTTC. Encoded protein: CASSLGRWGTGGYEQYF.

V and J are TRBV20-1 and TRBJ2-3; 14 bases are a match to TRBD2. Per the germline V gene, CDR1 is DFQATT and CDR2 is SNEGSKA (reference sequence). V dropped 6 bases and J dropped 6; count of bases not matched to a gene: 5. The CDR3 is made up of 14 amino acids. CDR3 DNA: TGCAGTGCCCCGGGACTAGCGGGGGACGATACGCAGTATTTT. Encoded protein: CSAPGLAGDDTQYF.